The text below deals with one TCR beta chain. This clonotype has a count of ten or more. The target of this receptor is not known. Qualities for individual bases were not recorded, and no much larger clone is one base off. The record originates from a study of molecular identifiers for immune sequencing clone quantification listed by TCRdb under 2018. As for the study more broadly: In a replicate experiment, RNA from around 20,000 or 100,000 naive CD8 T cells was split into five aliquots, four of which were sequenced. This methods study benchmarked molecular-identifier clustering-based TCR repertoire sequencing (MIDCIRS) and TCR RNA copy counting, using CD8 T cells to do so.

On the study overall, not on this receptor specifically: When barcode sub-clustering was not used, chimeric consensus sequences inflated TCR diversity, with chimeras reaching as high as 47%. In CMV-specific effector cells, clones with more than 20 RNA copies contained over 99% of molecules, whereas in naive cells such clones contained under 1% of molecules. The naive libraries included spiked-in Jurkat TCR RNA (around 10 copies' worth), and this RNA is not part of the donor repertoire. The sizes of highly expanded clones could end up underestimated when identical TCR molecules share a barcode. Modeling estimated approximately 3 recovered TCR RNA copies per cell, compared with about ten by digital PCR, which implies 30% to 35% capture efficiency. A single cell's worth of spiked-in Jurkat TCR RNA was reported detectable even among around 970,000 naive CD8 T cells.

Library generation was performed with PCR. Sequencing relied on an Illumina HiSeq 4000. Preparation of bulk TCR libraries followed a previously described approach, with the TCR primers listed in Table S5. The Qiagen AllPrep DNA/RNA kit was used to purify total RNA. Before analysis, reads from multiple sequencing runs of the same library were pooled. In the original analysis: Reads were retained only if the reads had an exact TCR constant sequence, and the retained reads were trimmed to 150 nt and grouped according to their 12-nt molecular barcodes. Within each barcode group, reads were sub-clustered at a 15% Levenshtein threshold, and quality-weighted consensus sequences were built per RNA molecule. Non-functional sequences were filtered out, along with any lower-count sequence sitting one edit away from another sequence. On the basis of fitting two negative binomial distributions, barcode sub-clusters with fewer than 20% of the maximum read count were discarded. TCRdb reran the public reads through fastp at Q25 and MiXCR, keeping productive beta chains. All rows with the same CDR3 protein become a single entry with the most common DNA and genes. These V and J calls rely on TCRdb rather than the paper's analysis. This sample has about half a million distinct CDR3 sequences in its table, and around a fifth of those were observed once. In total, the top ten clones hold about 0.8% of the sample.

V drops 2 bases and J drops 14 bases, leaving 17 bases in between. The CDR3 runs 13 amino acids, cysteine and phenylalanine included. The read is trimmed to its CDR3 DNA, 39 bases read in frame from base 1. Sequences SGDLS (CDR1) and YYNGEE (CDR2) are obtained from the germline V gene. Naive CD8 T cell libraries were made from approximately 20,000 to 1,000,000 sorted cells using 10%, 30% or 50% of purified RNA. On a BD FACSAria II, naive CD8 T cells were FACS-sorted as CD8+CD4-CCR7+CD45RA+ and collected into RLT Plus buffer. To test detection sensitivity, Jurkat RNA equal to some 11 TCR copies was added to samples of about 19,000-1,100,000 naive CD8 T cells. CD8 T cells were enriched with RosetteSep CD8+ T Cell Enrichment Cocktail and Ficoll-Paque, followed by ACK red cell lysis.

The sequencing sample was made of naive CD8+ T cells from blood, with Jurkat cell RNA spiked in. Explained via the paper, the cell subset or site label denotes: FACS-sorted CD8+CD4-CCR7+CD45RA+ naive T cells. The chain employs TRBV9 and TRBJ2-1; the D call could be TRBD1 or TRBD2, with each sharing 5 bases. This clonotype was sampled from a human donor in good health. Some libraries in this study had Jurkat cell RNA spiked in. The nucleotides are TGTGCCAGCAGCGTGAACGACTGGGGGTTGGAGTTCTTC. It specifies CASSVNDWGLEFF.